These 26 T cell receptor beta chains were all obtained from the same sample, sequenced in a study of cytomegalovirus exposure and HLA in healthy donors. Primers for the PCR totalled 60 Vbeta and 13 Jbeta. Sequencing used immunoSEQ multiplex PCR; TCRdb keeps in-frame clones, though not all of them. The sample gives roughly 99,000 clones, approximately 79% of which show up once; approximately 2% is in the top ten. The specimen was PBMCs. These TCRs come from a man aged 18 to 29 in good health and CMV-seronegative.

The rearrangement joins TRBV6-4 to TRBJ2-1; the D gene is possibly TRBD1 (5 bases). Germline V lookup: CDR1 MRHNA, CDR2 SNTAGT. The CDR3 length is 13 residues. Trimming cost V 6 bases and J 4 bases, with 10 bases left between them. CDR3 sequence reads: CASSPREYNEQFF. The CDR3 bases are TGTGCCAGCAGCCCCAGGGAATACAATGAGCAGTTCTTC.

This chain joins TRBV9 and TRBJ1-5; 10 bases line up with TRBD1. Trimming removed 4 bases from V and 1 base from J; junction bases left unmatched: 5. CDR3 size: 16 residues. Germline V CDR1 and CDR2: SGDLS, YYNGEE. As DNA, the CDR3 is TGTGCCAGCAGCCGCGGGACAGGGGAAAGCAATCAGCCCCAGCATTTT. It codes for CASSRGTGESNQPQHF. Complete variable domain (other parts from reference TRBV9 and TRBJ1-5): DSGVTQTPKHLITATGQRVTLRCSPRSGDLSVYWYQQSLDQGLQFLIQYYNGEERAKGNILERFSAQQFPDLHSELNLSSLELGDSALYFCASSRGTGESNQPQHFGDGTRLSIL.

Only one count was recorded for this clone. The J gene is TRBJ2-7, the V gene TRBV28, with 9 bases matching TRBD1. This CDR3 comprises 15 residues. J was trimmed by 3 bases and V by 5 bases; bases with no gene match: 8. Germline V lookup: CDR1 MDHEN, CDR2 SYDVKM. The DNA of the CDR3 is TGTGCCAGCAGTCCTACGCCGGGACAGGGCTACGAGCAGTACTTC. This gives the protein CASSPTPGQGYEQYF.

The chain links TRBV27 to TRBJ2-1; 9 nucleotides match TRBD1. CDR1 is MNHEY and CDR2 is SMNVEV in the germline V gene (reference sequence). The CDR3 totals 10 residues. Trimming at V came to 4 bases and at J to 14 bases, leaving 0 bases not matched to a gene. The CDR3 sequence: CASSWTGEFF. The CDR3 DNA sequence: TGTGCCAGCAGTTGGACAGGGGAGTTCTTC.

This clone was seen more than once but under ten times. The chain uses TRBV29-1 and TRBJ2-3, with D possibly being TRBD1 (6 bases). Trimming took 3 bases from V and 4 from J, leaving 11 bases between them. The CDR3 is made up of 13 amino acids. CDR1 SQVTM and CDR2 ANQGSEA come from the germline V gene. In nucleotides, the CDR3 is TGCAGCGTTGATTGGGCAGGGGCAGATACGCAGTATTTT. This sequence encodes CSVDWAGADTQYF.

The gene calls are TRBV19 and TRBJ1-2; weak D call: TRBD1 (5 bases). Trimming pared 4 bases from V and 4 bases from J, leaving 10 bases between. Germline CDR1 LNHDA, CDR2 SQIVND (reference sequence). This CDR3 has 13 amino acids. This CDR3 reads CASSTGSLYGYTF. CDR3 coding DNA: TGTGCCAGTAGTACAGGGTCCCTCTATGGCTACACCTTC.

This clone was detected only a few times. This chain uses TRBV7-9 with TRBJ2-7; 8 bases fit TRBD1. With 5 bases clipped from V and 4 bases from J, the junction kept 7 bases outside the gene matches. This CDR3 has 14 amino acids. Germline loops: CDR1 SEHNR, CDR2 FQNEAQ (reference sequence). In DNA, the CDR3 is TGTGCCAGCAGCCCGCGGACAGGGCATTACGAGCAGTACTTC. Protein product: CASSPRTGHYEQYF. The full variable domain, completed using reference TRBV7-9 and TRBJ2-7, is DTGVSQNPRHKITKRGQNVTFRCDPISEHNRLYWYRQTLGQGPEFLTYFQNEAQLEKSRLLSDRFSAERPKGSFSTLEIQRTEQGDSAMYLCASSPRTGHYEQYFGPGTRLTVT.

The V and J genes are TRBV28 and TRBJ1-2, with TRBD1 matching over 9 bases. The ends lost 7 bases at V and 3 bases at J; junction bases unmatched: 12. This CDR3 region has 16 residues. Germline V gene sequence: CDR1 MDHEN, CDR2 SYDVKM. The DNA of the CDR3 is TGTGCCAGCACCAACCGGGACAGGGAAGGGTACTATGGCTACACCTTC. Protein: CASTNRDREGYYGYTF.

V usage is TRBV10-3 and J usage is TRBJ2-7, with TRBD1 matching over 7 bases. CDR1 and CDR2 from the germline V gene are ENHRY and SYGVKD. The junction had 3 bases not matched to a gene; V was cut back by 8 bases and J by 2 bases. The CDR3 sequence is 12 residues long. The CDR3 bases are TGTGCCATCGCCGGACAGGCCTACGAGCAGTACTTC. Translated: CAIAGQAYEQYF.

This clone was seen a handful of times. This chain connects TRBV4-3 to TRBJ2-7; possible D gene TRBD1, 5 bases. The CDR3 has 15 amino acids. Trimming shortened V by 0 bases and J by 2 bases, and 11 bases separated the two germline ends. Germline V gives CDR1 LGHNA, CDR2 YSLEER. The CDR3 here is CASSQDHRQTYEQYF. The DNA for the CDR3 is TGCGCCAGCAGCCAAGATCACAGGCAAACCTACGAGCAGTACTTC.

The count of this clone is one. The V call is TRBV2, the J call TRBJ1-5, with D possibly matching TRBD1 (6 bases). Germline V gene data show CDR1 as SNHLY and CDR2 as FYNNEI. V lost 5 bases, J lost 0 bases, and 14 bases lay in between. The length of the CDR3 is 16 residues. The chain's CDR3 is CASSTNRAISNQPQHF. The CDR3 DNA reads as TGTGCCAGCAGTACCAACAGGGCGATTAGCAATCAGCCCCAGCATTTT.

J is TRBJ1-1 and V is TRBV20-1; no clear D. Trimming took 5 bases from V and 11 from J, leaving 15 bases between them. The CDR3 totals 11 residues. Germline CDR1 DFQATT, CDR2 SNEGSKA (reference sequence). This CDR3 is CSALQAPAAFF. Here the CDR3 DNA reads TGCAGTGCTCTTCAGGCGCCCGCGGCTTTCTTT.

The V gene is TRBV6-6, the J gene TRBJ1-4, with D tentatively TRBD1 (6 bases). Trimming took off 5 bases at V and 5 bases at J, with 18 bases between the two ends. Germline lookup yields CDR1 MNHNY and CDR2 SVGAGI (reference sequence). The CDR3 totals 16 residues. The CDR3 DNA reads TGTGCCAGCAGTCCGGCCCGCAGGGGCGACAATGAAAAACTGTTTTTT. It yields the protein CASSPARRGDNEKLFF.

The chain is built from TRBV9 and TRBJ2-1; D is possibly TRBD1 (5 bases). V was pared by 0 bases and J by 2 bases, with 9 bases between. The CDR3 loop spans 15 amino acids. Germline CDR1 reads SGDLS; CDR2 reads YYNGEE. CDR3 sequence reads: CASSVDRYPYNEQFF. CDR3 in DNA: TGTGCCAGCAGCGTAGACAGGTACCCCTACAATGAGCAGTTCTTC. The whole variable domain, filled in from reference TRBV9 and TRBJ2-1, reads DSGVTQTPKHLITATGQRVTLRCSPRSGDLSVYWYQQSLDQGLQFLIQYYNGEERAKGNILERFSAQQFPDLHSELNLSSLELGDSALYFCASSVDRYPYNEQFFGPGTRLTVL.

This clone has only a few counts. This rearrangement joins TRBV9 to TRBJ2-7, with a tentative D call TRBD1 (7 bases). Trimming cost V 4 bases and J 4 bases, with 15 bases left between them. The CDR3 is 14 residues long. In germline, CDR1 is SGDLS, CDR2 YYNGEE. The CDR3 nucleotides read TGTGCCAGCAGCTCCCAGGCAGGGGGGTACGAGCAGTACTTC. Encoded protein: CASSSQAGGYEQYF.

The chain combines TRBV6-1 with TRBJ2-1; 10 nucleotides agree with TRBD2. This CDR3 spans 18 amino acids. Germline values: CDR1 MNHNS, CDR2 SASEGT. V trimming: 8 bases; J trimming: 0 bases; junction bases outside the gene matches: 13. Here the CDR3 reads CASGGLAGDFSSYNEQFF. Here the CDR3 DNA reads TGTGCCAGCGGTGGGCTAGCGGGGGATTTTAGCTCCTACAATGAGCAGTTCTTC.

This clone was seen only a few times. The V gene is TRBV5-1, the J gene TRBJ1-5; the match to TRBD1 covers 7 bases. Trimming removed 4 bases from V and 8 bases from J; junction bases left unmatched: 12. Germline CDR1 and CDR2: SGHRS and YFSETQ. The CDR3 loop spans 15 amino acids. This chain's CDR3 is CASSTWDSLSEPQHF. The CDR3 nucleotides read TGCGCCAGCAGCACCTGGGACAGCCTGTCTGAGCCCCAGCATTTT.

This clone turned up a few times. The V and J genes are TRBV19 and TRBJ1-1, with 9 bases matching TRBD1. Germline V gene data show CDR1 as LNHDA and CDR2 as SQIVND (reference sequence). The J segment lost 0 bases and the V segment lost 5 bases, leaving 4 bases of the junction unmatched. This CDR3 has 15 amino acids. The CDR3: CASSSRDRVNTEAFF. Written as DNA, the CDR3 is TGTGCCAGTAGTTCCCGGGACAGGGTGAACACTGAAGCTTTCTTT.

The V gene is TRBV7-8, the J gene TRBJ1-6; D is unresolved. The V end lost 6 bases, the J end lost 7 bases, and 13 bases lay between the germline ends. The CDR3 extends over 14 amino acids. Germline CDR1 and CDR2: SGHVS and FQNEAQ. The CDR3: CASSPVEKNSPLHF. In nucleotides, the CDR3 is TGTGCCAGCAGTCCCGTAGAGAAGAATTCACCCCTCCACTTT. Full variable domain (rest looked up from reference TRBV7-8 and TRBJ1-6): GAGVSQSPRYKVAKRGQDVALRCDPISGHVSLFWYQQALGQGPEFLTYFQNEAQLDKSGLPSDRFFAERPEGSVSTLKIQRTQQEDSAVYLCASSPVEKNSPLHFGNGTRLTVT.

This CDR3 reads CASTPVGGGGYTF. The CDR3 DNA is TGTGCCAGCACCCCCGTTGGAGGCGGGGGCTACACCTTC. The rearrangement uses TRBV25-1 and TRBJ1-2; no clear D gene. The CDR3 is 13 amino acids. Germline CDR1 reads MGHDK; CDR2 reads SYGVNS. V lost 7 bases, J lost 8 bases, and 17 bases lay in between.

This clone appeared many times. The gene calls are TRBV10-1 and TRBJ1-1; D not resolved. Germline V gene lookup returns CDR1 WNHNN and CDR2 SYGVQD (reference sequence). Trimming cost V 9 bases and J 7 bases, with 15 bases left between them. The CDR3 loop spans 12 amino acids. The CDR3 sequence is CASPTARLEAFF. CDR3 DNA sequence: TGCGCCAGTCCGACCGCGCGACTTGAAGCTTTCTTT.

This chain links TRBV6-1 with TRBJ2-1; TRBD2 aligns across 9 bases. CDR1 and CDR2 from the germline V gene are MNHNS and SASEGT. The CDR3 has 14 residues. V shed 8 bases, J shed 7 bases, and the junction held 9 bases outside the gene matches. The CDR3 coding sequence is TGTGCCAGCTCCCCCAGCGGGGGGCTGAATGAGCAGTTCTTC. Protein product: CASSPSGGLNEQFF.

The chain links TRBV4-2 to TRBJ2-5; possibly TRBD2 for D (5 bases). CDR1 LGHNA and CDR2 YNFKEQ come from the germline V gene. The CDR3 is 16 amino acids. Trimming cost V 3 bases and J 5 bases, with 19 bases left between them. CDR3 amino acids: CASSQFLDLAMETQYF. The CDR3, as DNA: TGTGCCAGCAGCCAGTTCCTGGACTTAGCTATGGAGACCCAGTACTTC.

The chain combines TRBV6-1 with TRBJ2-3; D gene unclear. The germline V gene has CDR1 MNHNS and CDR2 SASEGT. This CDR3 spans 15 amino acids. The germline V and J ends were trimmed by 1 base and 0 bases, with 8 bases remaining between them. The CDR3 region has the DNA TGTGCCAGCAGTGAAGGGCACCATAGCACAGATACGCAGTATTTT. Translating it yields CASSEGHHSTDTQYF.

The chain is built from TRBV6-1 and TRBJ2-5; D not certain. This CDR3 region has 17 residues. V lost 4 bases to trimming and J lost 0 bases, with 18 bases between them. CDR1 MNHNS and CDR2 SASEGT come from the germline V gene. The CDR3 sequence is CASSANSYPTYQETQYF. The CDR3 nucleotides read TGTGCCAGCAGTGCCAACTCTTACCCAACGTACCAAGAGACCCAGTACTTC.

The chain recombines TRBV6-1 with TRBJ1-3; D is unclear. This CDR3 has 15 residues. Germline V gene sequence: CDR1 MNHNS, CDR2 SASEGT. V lost 4 bases, J lost 0 bases, and 10 bases lay in between. CDR3 sequence: CASSALGVSGNTIYF. The DNA of the CDR3 is TGTGCCAGCAGTGCCCTCGGAGTCTCTGGAAACACCATATATTTT.